This passage covers 26 T cell receptor beta chains from one sample sequenced in a study of patients and donors after allogeneic stem cell transplantation. TCRdb reprocessed the RT-PCR reads via MiXCR and lists one record per CDR3 protein. In the table there are about 89,000 distinct CDR3 sequences, roughly 43% of which are singletons. Sequencing input: blood, either unsorted or a sorted T cell fraction (not recorded which). These receptors were collected from a human donor who was either an allogeneic HSCT recipient or a stem cell or donor lymphocyte infusion donor (not recorded which). It is not recorded whose cells these are; they may come from a transplant donor.

This chain joins TRBV20-1 and TRBJ1-1, with D possibly matching TRBD1 (6 bases). The CDR3 spans 12 residues. V lost 6 bases and J 7 bases, leaving 15 bases between the germline ends. Germline CDR1 DFQATT, CDR2 SNEGSKA (reference sequence). The CDR3 DNA is TGCAGTGCCACAGAGGGGGGTATTGAAGCTTTCTTT. Protein product: CSATEGGIEAFF.

This chain links TRBV9 with TRBJ1-1; D is unresolved. CDR1 is SGDLS and CDR2 is YYNGEE in the germline V gene. V lost 0 bases, J lost 1 base, and 10 bases lay in between. This CDR3 has 15 amino acids. In nucleotides, the CDR3 is TGTGCCAGCAGCGTAGGGGCAACCGGGAACACTGAAGCTTTCTTT. The encoded protein is CASSVGATGNTEAFF.

This clonotype occurred a few times. The rearrangement links TRBV5-1 to TRBJ1-3; D is ambiguous. CDR3 length equals 17 residues. CDR1 is SGHRS and CDR2 is YFSETQ in the germline V gene. V was pared by 1 base and J by 2 bases, with 16 bases between. The chain's CDR3 is CASSLYSGSNTGNTIYF. Here the CDR3 DNA reads TGCGCCAGCAGCTTGTATTCTGGTAGCAACACTGGAAACACCATATATTTT.

This clonotype was seen a handful of times. The rearrangement links TRBV24-1 to TRBJ1-1, with D possibly matching TRBD1 (5 bases). Germline CDR1 KGHDR, CDR2 SFDVKD. CDR3 length: 13 amino acids. The V end lost 11 bases, the J end lost 3 bases, and 15 bases lay between the germline ends. For the CDR3, the DNA is TGTGCCAGAGAAACCCGGGGGTACACTGAAGCTTTCTTT. This translates into CARETRGYTEAFF.

This clonotype was observed a handful of times. The V call is TRBV28, the J call TRBJ1-6, with D possibly matching TRBD1 (5 bases). The V end lost 3 bases, the J end lost 5 bases, and 11 bases lay between the germline ends. The CDR3 is made up of 15 amino acids. Germline-derived CDR1 and CDR2 are MDHEN and SYDVKM. The DNA for the CDR3 is TGTGCCAGCAGTTTTGTGTCCAGGGATAATTCACCCCTCCACTTT. As protein: CASSFVSRDNSPLHF.

Only a few counts were recorded for this clonotype. V gene TRBV7-9 combines with J gene TRBJ1-6, with 9 bases matching TRBD1. Looked up from germline, CDR1 is SEHNR and CDR2 is FQNEAQ (reference sequence). CDR3 length: 13 residues. The J segment lost 10 bases and the V segment lost 4 bases, leaving 2 bases of the junction unmatched. The CDR3 sequence is CASSWDRASPLHF. CDR3 coding DNA: TGTGCCAGCAGCTGGGACAGGGCCTCACCCCTCCACTTT.

The chain carries TRBV20-1 and TRBJ1-2; 7 positions match TRBD1. This CDR3 spans 13 amino acids. J gave up 4 bases and V 3 bases, and 5 bases lay outside the gene matches. Looked up from germline, CDR1 is DFQATT and CDR2 is SNEGSKA (reference sequence). CDR3 sequence reads: CSARDRRIYGYTF. The CDR3 DNA reads as TGCAGTGCTAGGGACAGGAGAATCTATGGCTACACCTTC.

The sample holds one count of this clonotype. V is TRBV6-5 and J is TRBJ2-7; 10 nucleotides match TRBD2. The CDR3 is 15 residues long. Germline V gives CDR1 MNHEY, CDR2 SVGAGI. J gave up 7 bases and V 10 bases, and 16 bases lay outside the gene matches. CDR3 bases: TGTGCCACCTCCTTTAGACTAGCGGGCTCTGGGGAGCAGTACTTC. This sequence encodes CATSFRLAGSGEQYF.

The chain joins TRBV11-2 to TRBJ1-3; D gene unclear. CDR3 length: 14 amino acids. From germline, CDR1 is SGHAT and CDR2 FQNNGV. V lost 6 bases and J 4 bases, leaving 13 bases between the germline ends. CDR3 in amino acids: CASSQLAFGNTIYF. Here the CDR3 DNA reads TGTGCCAGCAGTCAGTTGGCGTTCGGAAACACCATATATTTT. The whole variable domain, filled in from reference TRBV11-2 and TRBJ1-3, reads EAGVAQSPRYKIIEKRQSVAFWCNPISGHATLYWYQQILGQGPKLLIQFQNNGVVDDSQLPKDRFSAERLKGVDSTLKIQPAKLEDSAVYLCASSQLAFGNTIYFGEGSWLTVV.

This rearrangement joins TRBV12-3 or TRBV12-4 to TRBJ1-1; 8 positions agree with TRBD1. The trim removed 7 bases at V and 0 bases at J, leaving 7 bases unmatched. This CDR3 comprises 15 residues. DNA of the CDR3: TGTGCCAGCACTCGTTCGGGACAGGTGAACACTGAAGCTTTCTTT. Translation: CASTRSGQVNTEAFF.

The V gene is TRBV20-1, the J gene TRBJ1-2; D not certain. The V gene's germline CDR1 is DFQATT and CDR2 SNEGSKA (reference sequence). This CDR3 comprises 13 residues. V shed 6 bases and J shed 0 bases, with 11 bases lying between them. The CDR3 sequence: CSAPPLSNYGYTF. CDR3 DNA sequence: TGCAGTGCCCCTCCTCTGTCTAACTATGGCTACACCTTC.

This sequence joins TRBV24-1 and TRBJ2-3; 9 bases are a match to TRBD1. The CDR3 consists of 15 residues. V was pared by 4 bases and J by 6 bases, with 7 bases of the junction left unmatched. Germline V gene data show CDR1 as KGHDR and CDR2 as SFDVKD. The CDR3 sequence: CATSESGTGIDTQYF. The CDR3 DNA sequence: TGTGCCACCAGTGAGTCCGGGACAGGGATTGATACGCAGTATTTT.

V is TRBV7-2 and J is TRBJ1-4; D call uncertain. The CDR3 is made up of 12 amino acids. Trimming took 3 bases from V and 8 from J, leaving 7 bases between them. Germline CDR1 and CDR2: SGHTA and FQGNSA. CDR3 bases: TGTGCCAGCAGCTTGGAGCGGGAAAAACTGTTTTTT. It yields the protein CASSLEREKLFF.

CDR3 in amino acids: CASSHGQETQYF. The CDR3 nucleotides are TGTGCCAGCAGTCACGGGCAAGAGACCCAGTACTTC. V and J are TRBV12-3 or TRBV12-4 and TRBJ2-5; D ambiguous. The CDR3 covers 12 residues. The V gene lost 5 bases and the J gene lost 2 bases, with 6 bases spanning the gap.

The chain couples TRBV10-3 to TRBJ2-3; the D gene is possibly TRBD2 (6 bases). The CDR3 has 15 amino acids. V was clipped by 8 bases and J by 3 bases, with 18 bases between them. Germline V lookup: CDR1 ENHRY, CDR2 SYGVKD. The CDR3 here is CAIRRSSAGTDTQYF. Written as DNA, the CDR3 is TGTGCCATCCGCCGCTCGAGCGCGGGGACAGATACGCAGTATTTT.

The chain couples TRBV29-1 to TRBJ1-1; D not certain. Germline-derived CDR1 and CDR2 are SQVTM and ANQGSEA. Trimming pared 5 bases from V and 1 base from J, leaving 11 bases between. The CDR3 totals 13 residues. CDR3 amino acids: CSVPLRSNTEAFF. Written as DNA, the CDR3 is TGCAGCGTTCCACTGAGATCGAACACTGAAGCTTTCTTT.

The rearrangement joins TRBV5-1 to TRBJ2-2, with D possibly TRBD1 on 5 matching bases. Germline values: CDR1 SGHRS, CDR2 YFSETQ. This CDR3 comprises 15 residues. Trimming removed 0 bases from V and 2 bases from J, with 8 bases in between. CDR3 nucleotide sequence: TGCGCCAGCAGCTTGGAAGGGGCTAACACCGGGGAGCTGTTTTTT. Protein product: CASSLEGANTGELFF.

This clonotype was counted a few times. The chain links TRBV4-3 to TRBJ1-1; D gene ambiguous. There are 14 residues in the CDR3. Per the germline V gene, CDR1 is LGHNA and CDR2 is YSLEER. V was clipped by 5 bases and J by 1 base, with 11 bases between them. The CDR3 region has the DNA TGCGCCAGCAGCTCCCAAGCGGGGAACACTGAAGCTTTCTTT. Residues: CASSSQAGNTEAFF.

V is TRBV5-1 and J is TRBJ1-1; 8 positions agree with TRBD1. V trimming: 4 bases; J trimming: 2 bases; junction bases outside the gene matches: 7. The CDR3 totals 15 residues. Looked up from germline, CDR1 is SGHRS and CDR2 is YFSETQ. The CDR3 nucleotides are TGCGCCAGCAGCCCGGGAGCAGGGGGCAACACTGAAGCTTTCTTT. This translates into CASSPGAGGNTEAFF.

The chain employs TRBV29-1 and TRBJ2-2; tentatively, D is TRBD1 or TRBD2 (5 bases each). The CDR3 has 14 amino acids. Deletions cut 3 bases from V and 7 bases from J, with 15 bases between. Per germline, CDR1 SQVTM and CDR2 ANQGSEA. This CDR3 reads CSVDKGRIGGELFF. Here the CDR3 DNA reads TGCAGCGTTGATAAGGGACGGATCGGCGGGGAGCTGTTTTTT.

This chain joins TRBV28 and TRBJ2-1; 8 nucleotides agree with TRBD2. The CDR3 covers 16 residues. The V and J ends lost 2 bases and 3 bases, in that order; junction bases with no gene match: 6. Looked up from germline, CDR1 is MDHEN and CDR2 is SYDVKM. The DNA of the CDR3 is TGTGCCAGCAGTTTAAGTACGGGAGGGGACTACAATGAGCAGTTCTTC. Its protein product is CASSLSTGGDYNEQFF.

This chain links TRBV20-1 with TRBJ1-5; D not certain. Trimming stripped 6 bases from V and 4 bases from J, with 19 bases between. The CDR3 length is 15 residues. Germline assignment: CDR1 DFQATT and CDR2 SNEGSKA (reference sequence). The CDR3: CSAPTAGSINQPQHF. CDR3 in DNA: TGCAGTGCCCCGACGGCGGGGTCTATTAATCAGCCCCAGCATTTT.

The J gene is TRBJ1-6, the V gene TRBV6-5; D is undetermined. The CDR3 has 13 amino acids. Trimming left V 0 bases short and J 10 bases short, with 7 bases between. Germline V gene lookup returns CDR1 MNHEY and CDR2 SVGAGI. This CDR3 reads CASSYSKGSPLHF. The CDR3 nucleotides read TGTGCCAGCAGTTACTCGAAGGGATCACCCCTCCACTTT.

This clonotype appeared a few times. The V call is TRBV3-1, the J call TRBJ1-2; a possible D gene is TRBD1 (6 bases). With 5 bases removed from V and 9 bases from J, the gap between germline ends came to 10 bases. Per the germline V gene, CDR1 is LGHDT and CDR2 is YNNKEL (reference sequence). The CDR3 has 11 amino acids. CDR3 amino acids: CASSDRSSYTF. The CDR3 bases are TGTGCCAGCAGCGACAGGTCCAGCTACACCTTC.

The chain carries TRBV6-5 and TRBJ2-7; 10 bases map to TRBD2. Losses at the gene ends were 8 bases for V and 3 bases for J; bases not matched to a gene: 10. CDR3 length equals 15 residues. Germline-derived CDR1 and CDR2 are MNHEY and SVGAGI. The CDR3 nucleotides are TGTGCCAGCTCCGGGGGAGGACTAGCGGTCTACGAGCAGTACTTC. It is translated as CASSGGGLAVYEQYF.

This clonotype was seen a handful of times. V is TRBV5-1 and J is TRBJ1-4; no clear D. Germline loops: CDR1 SGHRS, CDR2 YFSETQ. The CDR3 runs 15 residues. V was shortened by 0 bases and J by 5 bases, with 11 bases between the two germline ends. The DNA for the CDR3 is TGCGCCAGCAGCTTGGACCCCCCCCTCAATGAAAAACTGTTTTTT. This encodes CASSLDPPLNEKLFF.